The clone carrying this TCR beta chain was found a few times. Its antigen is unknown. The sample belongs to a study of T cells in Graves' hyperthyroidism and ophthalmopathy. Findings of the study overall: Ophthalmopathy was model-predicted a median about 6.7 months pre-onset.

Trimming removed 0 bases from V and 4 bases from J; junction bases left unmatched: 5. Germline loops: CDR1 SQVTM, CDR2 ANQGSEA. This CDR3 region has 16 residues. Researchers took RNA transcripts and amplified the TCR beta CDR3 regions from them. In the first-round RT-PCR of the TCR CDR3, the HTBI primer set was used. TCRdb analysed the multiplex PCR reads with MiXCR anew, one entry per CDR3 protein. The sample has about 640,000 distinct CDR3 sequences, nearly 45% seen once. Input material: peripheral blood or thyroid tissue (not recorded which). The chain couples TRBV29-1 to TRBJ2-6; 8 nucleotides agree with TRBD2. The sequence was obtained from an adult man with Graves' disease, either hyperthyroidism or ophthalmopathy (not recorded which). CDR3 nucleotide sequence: TGCAGCGTTGAAGATCACGGGAGGGCCGGGGCCAACGTCCTGACTTTC. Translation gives CSVEDHGRAGANVLTF.